The 13 T cell receptor beta chains reported below all come from one sample, sequenced in a study of cytomegalovirus exposure and HLA in healthy donors. The data were produced by immunoSEQ multiplex PCR, yet TCRdb's version contains in-frame clones alone and is incomplete. The sample consists of 110,000 or so clones, around 88% of them appearing once. Sequences were obtained from PBMCs. The receptors were gathered from a man aged 18-30 years in good health and CMV-seronegative.

This clone was seen only once. V gene TRBV7-2 combines with J gene TRBJ1-4; D is ambiguous. Germline loops: CDR1 SGHTA, CDR2 FQGNSA. This CDR3 comprises 13 residues. V dropped 5 bases and J dropped 8 bases, with 12 bases sitting between them. The CDR3 sequence is CASSTNYGEKLFF. The CDR3 DNA reads TGTGCCAGCAGCACAAACTATGGCGAAAAACTGTTTTTT.

This chain connects TRBV19 to TRBJ1-2, with 7 bases lining up with TRBD1. V trimming: 8 bases; J trimming: 0 bases; junction bases outside the gene matches: 6. Looked up from germline, CDR1 is LNHDA and CDR2 is SQIVND (reference sequence). The CDR3 is made up of 14 amino acids. CDR3 DNA: TGTGCCAGTTCCTCCGGGACAGCTAACTATGGCTACACCTTC. The encoded protein is CASSSGTANYGYTF.

The rearrangement uses TRBV11-3 and TRBJ2-3, with TRBD2 identical over 13 bases. The trim removed 4 bases at V and 2 bases at J, leaving 9 bases unmatched. This CDR3 has 18 amino acids. The germline gives CDR1 SGHNT, CDR2 YENEEA. CDR3 sequence (DNA): TGTGCCAGCAGCTCCCGGACTAGCGGGAGTGTCGCCACAGATACGCAGTATTTT. Translated, it gives CASSSRTSGSVATDTQYF.

This rearrangement joins TRBV18 to TRBJ2-1; D is ambiguous. V dropped 3 bases and J dropped 4 bases, with 13 bases sitting between them. The length of the CDR3 is 15 residues. The germline V gene encodes CDR1 KGHSH and CDR2 LQKENI. The CDR3 spells CASSPPGVGYNEQFF. In DNA, the CDR3 is TGTGCCAGCTCACCCCCTGGAGTTGGGTACAATGAGCAGTTCTTC.

The J gene is TRBJ1-1, the V gene TRBV12-5; 7 nucleotides align to TRBD1. Germline V lookup: CDR1 LGHNT, CDR2 FRNRAP. The CDR3 length is 15 residues. The junction had 7 bases not matched to a gene; V was cut back by 3 bases and J by 3 bases. CDR3 nucleotide sequence: TGTGCTAGTGGTTTTAGTAAGGGGGCCCACACTGAAGCTTTCTTT. Encoded protein: CASGFSKGAHTEAFF.

Concerning this clone: The sample carries other DNA sequences with the same CDR3. This chain joins TRBV6-6 and TRBJ1-5; no clear D gene. The CDR3 length is 13 residues. Trimming left V 0 bases short and J 5 bases short, with 5 bases between. Germline V gene data show CDR1 as MNHNY and CDR2 as SVGAGI (reference sequence). This chain's CDR3 is CASSYSSDQPQHF. CDR3 nucleotide sequence: TGTGCCAGCAGTTACTCGAGTGATCAGCCCCAGCATTTT.

The J gene is TRBJ1-1, the V gene TRBV5-4; 9 bases fit TRBD1. The CDR3 loop spans 14 amino acids. With 4 bases clipped from V and 4 bases from J, the junction kept 5 bases outside the gene matches. Germline-derived CDR1 and CDR2 are SGHNT and YYREEE (reference sequence). The CDR3 nucleotides are TGTGCCAGCAGCGCGACAGGGGGATTCACTGAAGCTTTCTTT. It is translated as CASSATGGFTEAFF.

The chain couples TRBV5-1 to TRBJ1-6, with 7 bases identical to TRBD1. The V and J ends lost 4 bases and 7 bases, in that order; junction bases with no gene match: 5. CDR3 size: 14 residues. The germline V gene has CDR1 SGHRS and CDR2 YFSETQ. The CDR3 region has the DNA TGCGCCAGCAGCCCCGGGACAGAGAATTCACCCCTCCACTTT. This gives the protein CASSPGTENSPLHF.

The rearrangement joins TRBV7-8 to TRBJ1-4; D ambiguous. V dropped 1 base and J dropped 6 bases, with 18 bases sitting between them. The CDR3 has 17 amino acids. CDR1 is SGHVS and CDR2 is FQNEAQ in the germline V gene. The CDR3 region is CASSLGAAARSDEKLFF. The CDR3 region has the DNA TGTGCCAGCAGCTTAGGTGCGGCGGCGCGTTCGGATGAAAAACTGTTTTTT.

The rearrangement joins TRBV5-6 to TRBJ2-7; 7 bases match TRBD2. Germline loops: CDR1 SGHDT, CDR2 YYEEEE. The J segment lost 4 bases and the V segment lost 4 bases, leaving 8 bases of the junction unmatched. This CDR3 has 14 residues. In nucleotides, the CDR3 is TGTGCCAGCAGCCTAACTAGCGTTTGGTACGAGCAGTACTTC. Protein product: CASSLTSVWYEQYF.

The J gene is TRBJ2-1, the V gene TRBV6-1; TRBD2 matches at 7 bases. V dropped 0 bases and J dropped 8; count of bases not matched to a gene: 4. Per germline, CDR1 MNHNS and CDR2 SASEGT. The CDR3 covers 14 residues. CDR3 in DNA: TGTGCCAGCAGTGAAGCGGGAGGGCCCGATGAGCAGTTCTTC. Translated: CASSEAGGPDEQFF.

A single count supports this clone. The chain uses TRBV29-1 and TRBJ2-1; tentatively, D is TRBD2 (6 bases). CDR1 and CDR2 from the germline V gene are SQVTM and ANQGSEA. The germline V and J ends were trimmed by 3 bases and 5 bases, with 23 bases remaining between them. This CDR3 spans 17 amino acids. This CDR3 is CSVDGPSALYPNNEQFF. The CDR3 nucleotides are TGCAGCGTTGATGGGCCTAGCGCCTTATATCCAAACAATGAGCAGTTCTTC.

This chain links TRBV4-1 with TRBJ2-7, with 10 bases aligning to TRBD2. The length of the CDR3 is 17 residues. V gave up 2 bases and J gave up 3 bases; unmatched junction bases: 10. The germline gives CDR1 MGHRA, CDR2 YSYEKL. This CDR3 reads CASSQLGGTSEYYEQYF. The CDR3 nucleotides are TGCGCCAGCAGCCAACTAGGCGGGACTAGCGAATACTACGAGCAGTACTTC.